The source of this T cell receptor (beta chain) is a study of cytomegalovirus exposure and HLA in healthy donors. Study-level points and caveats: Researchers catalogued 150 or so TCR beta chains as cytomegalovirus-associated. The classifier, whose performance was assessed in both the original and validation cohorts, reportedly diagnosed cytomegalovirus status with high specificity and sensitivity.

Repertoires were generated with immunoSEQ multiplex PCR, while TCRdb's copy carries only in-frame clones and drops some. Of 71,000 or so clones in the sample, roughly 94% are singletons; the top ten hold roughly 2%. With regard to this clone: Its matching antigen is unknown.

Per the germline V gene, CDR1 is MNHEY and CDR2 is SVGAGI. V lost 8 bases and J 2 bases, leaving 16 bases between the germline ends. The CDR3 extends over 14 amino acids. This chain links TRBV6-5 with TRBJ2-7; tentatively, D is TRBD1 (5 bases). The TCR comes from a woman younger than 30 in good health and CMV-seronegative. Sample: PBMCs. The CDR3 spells CASSGATGTYEQYF. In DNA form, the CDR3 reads TGTGCCAGCTCAGGCGCCACAGGCACCTACGAGCAGTACTTC.